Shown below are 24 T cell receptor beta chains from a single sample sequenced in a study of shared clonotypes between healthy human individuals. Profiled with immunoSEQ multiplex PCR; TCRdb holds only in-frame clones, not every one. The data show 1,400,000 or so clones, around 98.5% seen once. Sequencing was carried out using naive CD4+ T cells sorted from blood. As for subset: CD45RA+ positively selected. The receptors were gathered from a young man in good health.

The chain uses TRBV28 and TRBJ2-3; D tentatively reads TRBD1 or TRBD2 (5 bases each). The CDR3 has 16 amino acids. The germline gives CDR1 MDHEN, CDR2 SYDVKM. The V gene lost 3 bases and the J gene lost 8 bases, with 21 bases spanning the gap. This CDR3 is CASSFTPRDPLGTQYF. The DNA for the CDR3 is TGTGCCAGCAGTTTTACACCTCGGGACCCGCTAGGTACGCAGTATTTT.

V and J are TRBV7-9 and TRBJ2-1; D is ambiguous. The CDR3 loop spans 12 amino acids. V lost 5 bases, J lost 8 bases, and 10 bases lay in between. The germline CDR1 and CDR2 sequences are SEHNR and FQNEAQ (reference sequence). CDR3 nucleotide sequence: TGTGCCAGCAGCAGCGTTTCGCATGAGCAGTTCTTC. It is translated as CASSSVSHEQFF.

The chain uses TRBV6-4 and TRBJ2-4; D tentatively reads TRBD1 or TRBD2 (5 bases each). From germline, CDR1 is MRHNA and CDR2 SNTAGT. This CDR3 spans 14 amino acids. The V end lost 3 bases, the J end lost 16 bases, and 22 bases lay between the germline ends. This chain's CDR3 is CASSDVAGASLIYF. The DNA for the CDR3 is TGTGCCAGCAGTGATGTAGCCGGGGCCTCTCTCATCTACTTC.

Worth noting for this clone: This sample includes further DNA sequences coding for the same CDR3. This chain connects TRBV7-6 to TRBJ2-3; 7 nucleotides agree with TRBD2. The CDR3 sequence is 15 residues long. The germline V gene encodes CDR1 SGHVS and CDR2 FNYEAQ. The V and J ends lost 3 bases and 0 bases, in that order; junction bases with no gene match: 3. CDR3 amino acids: CASSLFSGSTDTQYF. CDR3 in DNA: TGTGCCAGCAGCTTGTTTAGCGGGAGCACAGATACGCAGTATTTT. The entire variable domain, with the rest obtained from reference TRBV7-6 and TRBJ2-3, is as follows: GAGVSQSPRYKVTKRGQDVALRCDPISGHVSLYWYRQALGQGPEFLTYFNYEAQQDKSGLPNDRFSAERPEGSISTLTIQRTEQRDSAMYRCASSLFSGSTDTQYFGPGTRLTVL.

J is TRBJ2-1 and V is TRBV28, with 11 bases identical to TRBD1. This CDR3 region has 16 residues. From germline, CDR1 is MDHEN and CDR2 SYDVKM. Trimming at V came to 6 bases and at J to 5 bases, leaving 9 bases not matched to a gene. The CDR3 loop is CASSPSRDRGNNEQFF. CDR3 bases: TGTGCCAGCAGCCCTTCCCGGGACAGGGGGAACAATGAGCAGTTCTTC.

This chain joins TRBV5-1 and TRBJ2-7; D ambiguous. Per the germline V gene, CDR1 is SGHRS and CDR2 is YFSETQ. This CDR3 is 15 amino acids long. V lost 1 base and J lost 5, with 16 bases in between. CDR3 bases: TGCGCCAGCAGCTTGATGTGGGGTTCTATCCACGAGCAGTACTTC. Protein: CASSLMWGSIHEQYF.

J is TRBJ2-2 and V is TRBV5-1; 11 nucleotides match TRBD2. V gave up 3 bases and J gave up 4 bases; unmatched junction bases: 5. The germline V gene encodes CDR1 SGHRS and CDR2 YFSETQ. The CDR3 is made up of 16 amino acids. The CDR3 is CASSSNSGRATGELFF. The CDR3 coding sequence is TGCGCCAGCAGCTCGAATAGCGGGAGGGCCACCGGGGAGCTGTTTTTT.

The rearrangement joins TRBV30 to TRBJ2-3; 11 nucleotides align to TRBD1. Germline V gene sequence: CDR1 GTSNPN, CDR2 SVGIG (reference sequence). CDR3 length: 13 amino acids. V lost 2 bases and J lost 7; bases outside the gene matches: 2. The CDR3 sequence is CAWSRDRGNTQYF. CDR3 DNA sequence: TGTGCCTGGAGTAGGGACAGGGGGAATACGCAGTATTTT.

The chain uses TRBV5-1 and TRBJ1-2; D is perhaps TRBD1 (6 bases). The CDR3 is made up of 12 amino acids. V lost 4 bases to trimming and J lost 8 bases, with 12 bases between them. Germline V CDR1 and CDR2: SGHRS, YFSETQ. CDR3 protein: CASSPQGHGYTF. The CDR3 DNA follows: TGCGCCAGCAGCCCACAGGGCCACGGCTACACCTTC.

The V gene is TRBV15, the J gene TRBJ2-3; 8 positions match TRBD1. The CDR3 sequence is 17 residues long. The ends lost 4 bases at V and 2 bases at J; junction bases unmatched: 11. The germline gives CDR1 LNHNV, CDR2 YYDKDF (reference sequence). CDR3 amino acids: CATSKLQGVEPTDTQYF. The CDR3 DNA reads TGTGCCACCAGCAAACTACAGGGGGTCGAACCCACAGATACGCAGTATTTT.

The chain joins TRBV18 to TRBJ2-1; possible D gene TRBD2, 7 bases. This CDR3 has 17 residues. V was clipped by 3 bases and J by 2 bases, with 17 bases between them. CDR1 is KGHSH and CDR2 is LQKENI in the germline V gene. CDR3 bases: TGTGCCAGCTCACCCCGGACAGCGGGACAAACCTACAATGAGCAGTTCTTC. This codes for CASSPRTAGQTYNEQFF.

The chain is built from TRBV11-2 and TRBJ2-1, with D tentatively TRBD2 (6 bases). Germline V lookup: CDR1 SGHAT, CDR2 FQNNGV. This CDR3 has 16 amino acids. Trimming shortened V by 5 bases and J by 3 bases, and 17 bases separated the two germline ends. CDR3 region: CASSPSGRGGYNEQFF. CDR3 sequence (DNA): TGTGCCAGCAGCCCGTCCGGTCGGGGAGGCTACAATGAGCAGTTCTTC. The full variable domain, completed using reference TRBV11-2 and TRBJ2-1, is EAGVAQSPRYKIIEKRQSVAFWCNPISGHATLYWYQQILGQGPKLLIQFQNNGVVDDSQLPKDRFSAERLKGVDSTLKIQPAKLEDSAVYLCASSPSGRGGYNEQFFGPGTRLTVL.

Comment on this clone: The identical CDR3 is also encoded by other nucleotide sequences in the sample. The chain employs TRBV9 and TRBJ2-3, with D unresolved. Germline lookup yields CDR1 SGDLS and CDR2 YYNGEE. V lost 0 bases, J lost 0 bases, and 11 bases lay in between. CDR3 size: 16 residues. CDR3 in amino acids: CASSVGAGTSTDTQYF. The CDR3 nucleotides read TGTGCCAGCAGCGTAGGGGCCGGAACTAGCACAGATACGCAGTATTTT.

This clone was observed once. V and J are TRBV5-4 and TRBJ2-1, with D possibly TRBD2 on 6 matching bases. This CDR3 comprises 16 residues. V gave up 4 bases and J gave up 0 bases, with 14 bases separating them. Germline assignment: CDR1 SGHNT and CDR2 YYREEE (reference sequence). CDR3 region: CASSLRGLSSYNEQFF. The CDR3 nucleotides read TGTGCCAGCAGCCTACGGGGACTCAGCTCCTACAATGAGCAGTTCTTC.

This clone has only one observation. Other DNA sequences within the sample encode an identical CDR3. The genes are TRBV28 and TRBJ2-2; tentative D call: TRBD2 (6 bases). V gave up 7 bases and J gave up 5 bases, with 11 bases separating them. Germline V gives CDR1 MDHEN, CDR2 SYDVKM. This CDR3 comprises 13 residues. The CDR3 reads CASTLGGTGELFF. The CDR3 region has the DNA TGTGCCAGCACTCTTGGGGGGACCGGGGAGCTGTTTTTT.

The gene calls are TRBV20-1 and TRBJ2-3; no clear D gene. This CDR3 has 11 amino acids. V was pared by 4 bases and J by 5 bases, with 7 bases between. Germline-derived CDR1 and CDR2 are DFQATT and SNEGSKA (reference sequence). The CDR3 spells CSATPLDTQYF. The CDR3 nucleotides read TGCAGTGCTACTCCTTTAGATACGCAGTATTTT.

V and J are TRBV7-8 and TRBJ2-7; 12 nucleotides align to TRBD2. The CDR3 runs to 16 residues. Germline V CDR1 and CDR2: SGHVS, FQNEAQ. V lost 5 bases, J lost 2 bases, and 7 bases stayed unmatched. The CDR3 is CASSKQLAGGTYEQYF. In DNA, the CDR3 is TGTGCCAGCAGCAAACAACTAGCGGGAGGAACCTACGAGCAGTACTTC.

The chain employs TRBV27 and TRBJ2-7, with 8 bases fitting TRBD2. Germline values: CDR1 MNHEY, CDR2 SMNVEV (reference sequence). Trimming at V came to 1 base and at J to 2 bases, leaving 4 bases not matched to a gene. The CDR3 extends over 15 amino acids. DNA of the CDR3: TGTGCCAGCAGTTTATTTGCGGGAGGACCCTACGAGCAGTACTTC. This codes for CASSLFAGGPYEQYF.

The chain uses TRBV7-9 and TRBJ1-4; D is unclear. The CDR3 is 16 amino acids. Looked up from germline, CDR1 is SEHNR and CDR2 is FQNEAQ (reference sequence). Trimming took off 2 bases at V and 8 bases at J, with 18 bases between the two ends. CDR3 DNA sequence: TGTGCCAGCAGCTTACGACTGGTTTCCCAACGAGAAAAACTGTTTTTT. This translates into CASSLRLVSQREKLFF.

This CDR3 reads CSATTVNTQYF. The CDR3 nucleotides are TGCAGTGCTACGACTGTAAATACGCAGTATTTT. This chain joins TRBV20-1 and TRBJ2-3; D unclear. The CDR3 loop spans 11 amino acids. Per germline, CDR1 DFQATT and CDR2 SNEGSKA (reference sequence). The V end was cut by 4 bases, the J end by 7 bases, with 9 bases between.

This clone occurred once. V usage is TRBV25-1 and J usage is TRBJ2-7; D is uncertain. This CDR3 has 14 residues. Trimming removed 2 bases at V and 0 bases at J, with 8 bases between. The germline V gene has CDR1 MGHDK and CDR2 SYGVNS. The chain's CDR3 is CASSEGPSSYEQYF. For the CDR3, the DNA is TGTGCCAGCAGTGAAGGGCCGAGCTCCTACGAGCAGTACTTC.

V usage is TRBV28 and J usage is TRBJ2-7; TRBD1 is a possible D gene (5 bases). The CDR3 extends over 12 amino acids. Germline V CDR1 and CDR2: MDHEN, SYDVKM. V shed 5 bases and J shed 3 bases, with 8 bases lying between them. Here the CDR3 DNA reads TGTGCCAGCAGTCAGGACATCTACGAGCAGTACTTC. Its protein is CASSQDIYEQYF.

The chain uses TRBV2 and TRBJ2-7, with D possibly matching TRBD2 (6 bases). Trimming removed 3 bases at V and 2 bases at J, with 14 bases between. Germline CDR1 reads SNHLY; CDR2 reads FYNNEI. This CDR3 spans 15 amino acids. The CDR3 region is CASSEEGGRTYEQYF. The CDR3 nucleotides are TGTGCCAGCAGTGAGGAGGGCGGGCGAACCTACGAGCAGTACTTC.

The CDR3 nucleotides are TGTGCCACCAGCAGAGATCCGCAGGTGGCCTACTATGGCTACACCTTC. It is translated as CATSRDPQVAYYGYTF. The gene calls are TRBV15 and TRBJ1-2; D gene ambiguous. Germline V lookup: CDR1 LNHNV, CDR2 YYDKDF (reference sequence). V was shortened by 0 bases and J by 3 bases, with 14 bases between the two germline ends. The CDR3 consists of 16 residues.